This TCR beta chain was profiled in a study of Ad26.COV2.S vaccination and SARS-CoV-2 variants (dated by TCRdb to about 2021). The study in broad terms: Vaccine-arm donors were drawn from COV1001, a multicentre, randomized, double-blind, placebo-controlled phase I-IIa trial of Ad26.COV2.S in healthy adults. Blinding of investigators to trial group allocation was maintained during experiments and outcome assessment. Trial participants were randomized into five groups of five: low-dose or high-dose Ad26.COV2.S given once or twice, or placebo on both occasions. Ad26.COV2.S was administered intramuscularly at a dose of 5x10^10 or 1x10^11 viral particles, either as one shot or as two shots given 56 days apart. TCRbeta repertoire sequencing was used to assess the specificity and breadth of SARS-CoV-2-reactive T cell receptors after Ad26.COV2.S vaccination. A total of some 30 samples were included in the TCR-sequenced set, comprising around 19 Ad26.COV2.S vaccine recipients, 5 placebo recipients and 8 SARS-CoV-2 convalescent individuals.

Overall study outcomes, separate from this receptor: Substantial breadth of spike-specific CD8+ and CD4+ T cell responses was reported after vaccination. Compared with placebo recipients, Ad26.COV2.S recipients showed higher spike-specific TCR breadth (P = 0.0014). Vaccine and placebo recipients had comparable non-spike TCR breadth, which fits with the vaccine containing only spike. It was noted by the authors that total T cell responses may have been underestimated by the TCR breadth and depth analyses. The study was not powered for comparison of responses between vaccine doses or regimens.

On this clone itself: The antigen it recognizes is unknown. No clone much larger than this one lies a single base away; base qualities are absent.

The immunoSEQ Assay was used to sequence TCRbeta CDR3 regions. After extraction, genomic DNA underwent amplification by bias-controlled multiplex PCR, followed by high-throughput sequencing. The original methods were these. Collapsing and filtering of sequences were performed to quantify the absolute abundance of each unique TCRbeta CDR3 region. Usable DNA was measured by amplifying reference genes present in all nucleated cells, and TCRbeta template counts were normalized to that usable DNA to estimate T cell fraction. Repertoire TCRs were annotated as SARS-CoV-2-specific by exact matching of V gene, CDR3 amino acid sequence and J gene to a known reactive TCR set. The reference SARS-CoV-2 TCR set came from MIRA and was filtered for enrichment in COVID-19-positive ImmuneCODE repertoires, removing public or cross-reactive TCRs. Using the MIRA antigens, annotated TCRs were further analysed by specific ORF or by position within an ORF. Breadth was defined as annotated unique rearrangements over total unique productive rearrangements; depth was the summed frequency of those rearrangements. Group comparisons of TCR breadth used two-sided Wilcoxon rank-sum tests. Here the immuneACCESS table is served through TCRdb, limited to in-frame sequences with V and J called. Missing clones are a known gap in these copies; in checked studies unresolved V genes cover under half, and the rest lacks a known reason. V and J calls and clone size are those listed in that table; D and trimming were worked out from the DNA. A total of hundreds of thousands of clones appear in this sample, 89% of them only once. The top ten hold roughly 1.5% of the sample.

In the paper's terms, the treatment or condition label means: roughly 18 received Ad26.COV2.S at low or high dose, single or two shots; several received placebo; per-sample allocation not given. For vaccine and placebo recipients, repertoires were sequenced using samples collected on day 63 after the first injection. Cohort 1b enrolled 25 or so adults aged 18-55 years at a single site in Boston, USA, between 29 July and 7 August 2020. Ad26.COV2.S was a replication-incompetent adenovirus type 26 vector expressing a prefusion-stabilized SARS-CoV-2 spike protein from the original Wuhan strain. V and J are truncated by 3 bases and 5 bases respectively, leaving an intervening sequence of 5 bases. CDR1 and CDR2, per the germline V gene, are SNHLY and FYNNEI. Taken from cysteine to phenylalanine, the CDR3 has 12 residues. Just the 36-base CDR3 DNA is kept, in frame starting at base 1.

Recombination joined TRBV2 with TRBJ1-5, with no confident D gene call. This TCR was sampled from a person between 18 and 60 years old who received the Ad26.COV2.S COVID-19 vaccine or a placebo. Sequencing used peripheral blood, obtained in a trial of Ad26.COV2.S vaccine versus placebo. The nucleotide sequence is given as TGTGCCAGCAGTGAGGGTCATCAGCCCCAGCATTTT. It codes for CASSEGHQPQHF.